One and the same sample provided the 29 T cell receptor beta chains below, sequenced in a study of human T cells and chemical hapten exposure. Noted time point: patch test 2, 6 weeks after DPC sensitization. Specified treatment: therapeutic diphenylcyclopropenone sensitization with weekly scalp DPC. TCRdb re-called the RACE reads through MiXCR, storing one row per CDR3 protein. Among tens of thousands of distinct CDR3 sequences listed, 6.5% to 10% were seen once. The sample here was whole blood, taken in connection with sensitization to the hapten diphenylcyclopropenone (DPC). Receptors originate from a woman between 50 and 59 years old with alopecia areata. Some clones in this sample may be carry-over from other donors' samples.

In this sample, this clonotype turned up a few times. The CDR3 DNA sequence: TGTGCCAGCATGGGACAGGGGGCTCGTCAGCCCCAGCATTTT. Protein product: CASMGQGARQPQHF. The V and J genes are TRBV6-1 and TRBJ1-5, with TRBD1 matching over 12 bases. V shed 7 bases, J shed 6 bases, and the junction held 4 bases outside the gene matches. The germline V gene encodes CDR1 MNHNS and CDR2 SASEGT. This CDR3 has 14 amino acids.

This clonotype was detected only a few times. The chain uses TRBV12-3 or TRBV12-4 and TRBJ2-1; TRBD2 matches 7 bases. After removal of 5 bases from V and 1 base from J, the junction contained 8 bases not matched to a gene. The CDR3 has 16 residues. The CDR3 nucleotides are TGTGCCAGCAGTCCCCGGGGCGGGAGTTCCTACAATGAGCAGTTCTTC. Its translation is CASSPRGGSSYNEQFF.

The chain has TRBV30 and TRBJ1-2; no reliable D call. Germline CDR1 and CDR2: GTSNPN and SVGIG (reference sequence). Trimming took 0 bases from V and 8 from J, leaving 7 bases between them. The CDR3 extends over 11 amino acids. CDR3 in amino acids: CAWSVLWGYTF. As DNA, the CDR3 is TGTGCCTGGAGTGTACTCTGGGGCTACACCTTC. Complete variable domain (other parts from reference TRBV30 and TRBJ1-2): SQTIHQWPATLVQPVGSPLSLECTVEGTSNPNLYWYRQAAGRGLQLLFYSVGIGQISSEVPQNLSASRPQDRQFILSSKKLLLSDSGFYLCAWSVLWGYTFGSGTRLTVV.

The table lists this clonotype with many counts. The chain joins TRBV12-3 or TRBV12-4 to TRBJ1-2, with 12 bases that match TRBD1. The V and J ends lost 6 bases and 6 bases, in that order; junction bases with no gene match: 5. The CDR3 covers 14 residues. CDR3 DNA: TGTGCCAGCAGACTGGGACAGGGGGCGGATGGCTACACCTTC. As protein: CASRLGQGADGYTF.

A few counts support this clonotype. The chain uses TRBV19 and TRBJ2-3; the D is unclear. V lost 4 bases and J lost 2, with 10 bases in between. The CDR3 consists of 14 residues. The V gene's germline CDR1 is LNHDA and CDR2 SQIVND (reference sequence). The CDR3 here is CASSTAGYTDTQYF. In DNA, the CDR3 is TGTGCCAGTAGTACGGCAGGTTACACAGATACGCAGTATTTT.

Ten or more counts support this clonotype. One end of the junction does not line up with germline, which may come from a read error. The rearrangement joins TRBV19 to TRBJ2-1, with D maybe TRBD2 (6 bases). The CDR3 is made up of 13 amino acids. In germline, CDR1 is LNHDA, CDR2 SQIVND (reference sequence). The CDR3 sequence is CGDRDSLYNEQFF. CDR3 nucleotides: TGCGGGGACCGGGACTCGCTTTACAATGAGCAGTTCTTC.

The chain couples TRBV28 to TRBJ2-7; D is unresolved. The V gene lost 3 bases and the J gene lost 4 bases, with 7 bases spanning the gap. This CDR3 has 12 residues. Germline V gene lookup returns CDR1 MDHEN and CDR2 SYDVKM. The CDR3 reads CASSFFGYEQYF. The DNA for the CDR3 is TGTGCCAGCAGTTTTTTCGGGTACGAGCAGTACTTC.

This clonotype was observed at least ten times. The V and J genes are TRBV29-1 and TRBJ2-4; 8 bases line up with TRBD2. The ends lost 3 bases at V and 6 bases at J; junction bases unmatched: 4. Germline loops: CDR1 SQVTM, CDR2 ANQGSEA. CDR3 length: 13 amino acids. The CDR3: CSVDGAGGNIQYF. Written as DNA, the CDR3 is TGCAGCGTTGACGGCGCGGGGGGAAACATTCAGTACTTC.

The V and J genes are TRBV6-6 and TRBJ2-2, with D perhaps assigned TRBD1 or TRBD2 (5 bases each). Germline V gene lookup returns CDR1 MNHNY and CDR2 SVGAGI (reference sequence). The CDR3 loop spans 16 amino acids. Trimming took 2 bases from V and 5 from J, leaving 15 bases between them. Here the CDR3 DNA reads TGTGCCAGCAGTTACCTGCCAGAGGGGCAGACCGGGGAGCTGTTTTTT. This sequence encodes CASSYLPEGQTGELFF.

The table lists this clonotype with many counts. This chain links TRBV12-3 or TRBV12-4 with TRBJ1-1, with a possible D match to TRBD1 (5 bases). The CDR3 has 12 amino acids. With 6 bases removed from V and 8 bases from J, the gap between germline ends came to 13 bases. Here the CDR3 reads CASRLSWGEAFF. The CDR3 DNA reads as TGTGCCAGCAGACTATCCTGGGGGGAAGCTTTCTTT.

The gene calls are TRBV28 and TRBJ1-1; perhaps TRBD1 as D (5 bases). Trimming pared 1 base from V and 1 base from J, leaving 10 bases between. Germline assignment: CDR1 MDHEN and CDR2 SYDVKM. The CDR3 is 15 residues long. In nucleotides, the CDR3 is TGTGCCAGCAGTTTATCTGGGACTCAGAACACTGAAGCTTTCTTT. It is translated as CASSLSGTQNTEAFF.

The chain has TRBV6-5 and TRBJ1-4, with TRBD1 matching 9 bases. J gave up 5 bases and V 1 base, and 8 bases lay outside the gene matches. CDR1 MNHEY and CDR2 SVGAGI come from the germline V gene. The CDR3 consists of 17 residues. The CDR3 nucleotides are TGTGCCAGCAGTTACTACGCGGGGACAGGGAGAAATGAAAAACTGTTTTTT. Translated: CASSYYAGTGRNEKLFF.

The table lists this clonotype with a few counts. The DNA for the CDR3 is TGTGCCAGCAGTATGATCGGCGGTGAAACCACAGATACGCAGTATTTT. It translates to CASSMIGGETTDTQYF. V is TRBV6-5 and J is TRBJ2-3; D ambiguous. The length of the CDR3 is 16 residues. With 5 bases removed from V and 2 bases from J, the gap between germline ends came to 17 bases. Germline CDR1 and CDR2: MNHEY and SVGAGI.

In this sample, this clonotype turned up many times. The V gene is TRBV20-1, the J gene TRBJ1-4; D gene uncertain. CDR1 is DFQATT, CDR2 SNEGSKA, per germline (reference sequence). The CDR3 length is 14 residues. The ends were cut back, 6 bases at V and 0 bases at J, with 11 bases in the middle. The CDR3 region has the DNA TGCAGTGCCTCAACCGACGCAACTAATGAAAAACTGTTTTTT. This sequence encodes CSASTDATNEKLFF.

The chain uses TRBV5-6 and TRBJ2-3; TRBD2 aligns across 7 bases. The V gene's germline CDR1 is SGHDT and CDR2 YYEEEE. The CDR3 consists of 15 residues. Losses at the gene ends were 3 bases for V and 5 bases for J; bases not matched to a gene: 9. For the CDR3, the DNA is TGTGCCAGCAGCTATACGGGGGAGGGCCTAGATACGCAGTATTTT. It specifies CASSYTGEGLDTQYF.

The chain combines TRBV19 with TRBJ2-6; D is undetermined. The CDR3 is 15 amino acids. Germline loops: CDR1 LNHDA, CDR2 SQIVND (reference sequence). Between the trimmed V and J ends, which lost 7 bases and 2 bases, there was a span of 12 bases. CDR3 in amino acids: CASTASLAGANVLTF. The DNA for the CDR3 is TGTGCCAGTACGGCCTCTCTCGCTGGGGCCAACGTCCTGACTTTC.

V usage is TRBV5-5 and J usage is TRBJ2-5; 7 nucleotides line up with TRBD1. This CDR3 region has 14 residues. V shed 1 base, J shed 3 bases, and the junction held 3 bases outside the gene matches. Germline values: CDR1 SGHKS, CDR2 YYEKEE (reference sequence). CDR3 in amino acids: CASSLMTGKETQYF. CDR3 bases: TGTGCCAGCAGCTTGATGACAGGGAAAGAGACCCAGTACTTC.

This clonotype was recorded a few times. The CDR3: CASSHLQGDKNIQYF. DNA of the CDR3: TGTGCCAGCAGCCATTTACAGGGGGACAAAAACATTCAGTACTTC. This sequence joins TRBV3-1 and TRBJ2-4, with 8 bases fitting TRBD1. This CDR3 has 15 residues. CDR1 LGHDT and CDR2 YNNKEL come from the germline V gene (reference sequence). Trimming removed 3 bases from V and 3 bases from J; junction bases left unmatched: 4.

This clonotype was counted at least ten times. V and J are TRBV12-3 or TRBV12-4 and TRBJ1-1; D is unresolved. Trimming stripped 1 base from V and 7 bases from J, with 7 bases between. The CDR3 contains 12 residues. The CDR3 loop reads CASSLGVSEAFF. The CDR3 nucleotides read TGTGCCAGCAGTTTAGGTGTCAGTGAAGCTTTCTTT.

The sample holds many counts of this clonotype. CDR3 nucleotide sequence: TGTGCCAGCACCTTGACTGGGAATCAGCCCCAGCATTTT. Its translation: CASTLTGNQPQHF. The chain has TRBV6-1 and TRBJ1-5; D is uncertain. The CDR3 consists of 13 residues. Between the trimmed V and J ends, which lost 7 bases and 4 bases, there was a span of 11 bases. Germline values: CDR1 MNHNS, CDR2 SASEGT.

This clonotype has just a few counts. V is TRBV7-8 and J is TRBJ2-3; 10 bases line up with TRBD2. V lost 2 bases and J lost 7; bases outside the gene matches: 9. The CDR3 is 16 residues long. Per the germline V gene, CDR1 is SGHVS and CDR2 is FQNEAQ. DNA for the CDR3: TGTGCCAGCAGCTTAAGAGGAGCGGGAGGGTGGAATACGCAGTATTTT. It specifies CASSLRGAGGWNTQYF. The full variable domain, its missing parts supplied by reference TRBV7-8 and TRBJ2-3, is GAGVSQSPRYKVAKRGQDVALRCDPISGHVSLFWYQQALGQGPEFLTYFQNEAQLDKSGLPSDRFFAERPEGSVSTLKIQRTQQEDSAVYLCASSLRGAGGWNTQYFGPGTRLTVL.

In this sample, this clonotype turned up a few times. This chain uses TRBV6-5 with TRBJ2-2; no reliable D call. The CDR3 spans 14 residues. Trimming removed 4 bases at V and 2 bases at J, with 8 bases between. Germline assignment: CDR1 MNHEY and CDR2 SVGAGI. The CDR3 reads CASSSAINTGELFF. The DNA of the CDR3 is TGTGCCAGCAGTTCTGCCATCAACACCGGGGAGCTGTTTTTT.

This clonotype has more than one count but fewer than ten. The genes are TRBV24-1 and TRBJ2-2; no clear D gene. Trimming removed 2 bases at V and 7 bases at J, with 7 bases between. Germline V CDR1 and CDR2: KGHDR, SFDVKD. This CDR3 spans 13 amino acids. CDR3 sequence: CATSDSLSGELFF. The CDR3 nucleotides read TGTGCCACCAGTGATTCCCTAAGCGGGGAGCTGTTTTTT.

This clonotype has a handful of counts. This chain connects TRBV3-1 to TRBJ2-1, with 7 bases that match TRBD2. Per germline, CDR1 LGHDT and CDR2 YNNKEL (reference sequence). CDR3 length: 15 residues. V trimming: 7 bases; J trimming: 6 bases; junction bases outside the gene matches: 12. In DNA, the CDR3 is TGTGCCAGCAAGATTACGGGGACTACGGCCAATGAGCAGTTCTTC. Amino acid sequence: CASKITGTTANEQFF.

This clonotype showed up just a few times. V usage is TRBV5-4 and J usage is TRBJ1-6; D might be TRBD1 (5 bases). Trimming cost V 4 bases and J 0 bases, with 11 bases left between them. The length of the CDR3 is 16 residues. Germline V gene data show CDR1 as SGHNT and CDR2 as YYREEE (reference sequence). The CDR3 sequence is CASSADKSSYNSPLHF. The CDR3 DNA follows: TGTGCCAGCAGCGCGGACAAGAGCTCCTATAATTCACCCCTCCACTTT.

This sequence joins TRBV20-1 and TRBJ2-7, with TRBD2 matching 8 bases. Germline CDR1 reads DFQATT; CDR2 reads SNEGSKA (reference sequence). This CDR3 is built from 13 residues. With 6 bases clipped from V and 3 bases from J, the junction kept 7 bases outside the gene matches. The CDR3 loop is CSATPGGIYEQYF. As DNA, the CDR3 is TGCAGTGCCACGCCGGGGGGGATCTACGAGCAGTACTTC.

This clonotype has just a few counts. The rearrangement links TRBV29-1 to TRBJ2-7, with 10 bases that match TRBD2. CDR1 is SQVTM and CDR2 is ANQGSEA in the germline V gene. Trimming at V came to 1 base and at J to 2 bases, leaving 5 bases not matched to a gene. This CDR3 has 15 residues. CDR3 sequence (DNA): TGCAGCGTTGAAGGGCCCAGCGGGAGGGCCTACGAGCAGTACTTC. Translated, it gives CSVEGPSGRAYEQYF.

The sample holds a few counts of this clonotype. The V call is TRBV5-6, the J call TRBJ2-5; no definite D call. The CDR3 is made up of 14 amino acids. Germline assignment: CDR1 SGHDT and CDR2 YYEEEE. V lost 1 base and J lost 0, with 7 bases in between. The CDR3 nucleotides are TGTGCCAGCAGCTTGTTCACCCACCAAGAGACCCAGTACTTC. It translates to CASSLFTHQETQYF.

The chain combines TRBV6-5 with TRBJ1-4, with 7 bases identical to TRBD1. V trimming: 2 bases; J trimming: 7 bases; junction bases outside the gene matches: 4. Germline V gene data show CDR1 as MNHEY and CDR2 as SVGAGI. The CDR3 is made up of 14 amino acids. CDR3: CASSYGGGGEKLFF. The CDR3, as DNA: TGTGCCAGCAGTTACGGAGGGGGCGGTGAAAAACTGTTTTTT.